This T cell receptor beta chain was observed in a study of blood T cell repertoires in COVID-19. Study background: Samples taken during acute and convalescent COVID-19 were collected in the United States, Italy and Spain. The analysed material was cDNA or gDNA that came from T cells, B-cell-depleted T cells, or PBMCs.

How the authors handled the data: Reference gene primer amplification in the assay estimated nucleated cell counts. Assay used: immunoSEQ multiplex PCR; TCRdb lists only in-frame clones, some missing. That table supplies the V and J calls and clone size; D and trimming were determined from the DNA. The sample has around 70,000 clones, 70% to 85% seen once. The J segment lost 5 bases and the V segment lost 4 bases, leaving 12 bases of the junction unmatched. The V gene's germline CDR1 is LGHDT and CDR2 YNNKEL (reference sequence). This CDR3 has 16 residues. The sequenced sample consisted of peripheral blood. This receptor was obtained from a man between 60 and 75 years old with acute or convalescent COVID-19. This rearrangement joins TRBV3-1 (or the pseudogene TRBV3-2) to TRBJ1-1; 8 nucleotides align to TRBD1. CDR3 nucleotide sequence: TGTGCCAGCAGCCTAACGCAACGCAGGGGGCTGACTGAAGCTTTCTTT. Translation: CASSLTQRRGLTEAFF.